This TCR beta chain stems from a study of T-cell reconstitution after alpha-beta-depleted transplantation in children. This clonotype was counted ten times or more. As yet, its antigen is unknown. Trimming cost V 3 bases and J 7 bases; bases outside gene matches: 3. From germline, CDR1 is SQVTM and CDR2 ANQGSEA. This CDR3 comprises 11 residues. Preparing the TCRbeta library involved the use of unique molecular identifiers. In TCRdb, the PCR reads were re-called with MiXCR into one record per CDR3 protein. The sample yields approximately 190,000 distinct CDR3 sequences, 5% to 6.5% seen once. General study results and limits: At around two months after transplant, the alpha-beta T cells were reportedly derived from several hundred expanded clones that came from non-depleted graft cells. The high TCRbeta diversity at day 60 in some patients came from surviving recipient T cells and thymic progenitors. Newly produced T cells mostly accounted for T-cell counts and diversity one year post-transplant.

The TCR originated in a girl in the first two years of life with combined immunodeficiency, due to receive a stem cell transplant. This rearrangement joins TRBV29-1 to TRBJ2-7, with 7 bases fitting TRBD2. The sequencing used PBMCs, collected before TCRalphabeta/CD19-depleted stem cell transplant. CDR3 in amino acids: CSVDIGGEQYF. In DNA form, the CDR3 reads TGCAGCGTTGACATCGGGGGGGAGCAGTACTTC.